The text below deals with one TCR beta chain. What it binds is not known. CDR3 length equals 14 residues. Germline V lookup: CDR1 MNHEY, CDR2 SMNVEV (reference sequence). Trimming removed 5 bases at V and 3 bases at J, with 11 bases between. The source of the sample is a study of cytomegalovirus exposure and HLA in healthy donors. Study conclusions and caveats: Using the classifier, cytomegalovirus status was reportedly diagnosed with high specificity and sensitivity. Most TCR sequences were rare, but some public TCRs occurred in many donors.

Using immunoSEQ multiplex PCR, the repertoire was profiled, and TCRdb retains in-frame clones only, with some absent. The data contain approximately 180,000 clones, about 86% of them singletons. Sequencing was done on a sample of PBMCs. The TCR originated in a woman in her 30s in good health and CMV-seronegative. This sequence joins TRBV27 and TRBJ2-1; a possible D gene is TRBD1 (5 bases). The CDR3 nucleotides read TGTGCCAGCAGTCATGACAGAGGCTACAATGAGCAGTTCTTC. This gives the protein CASSHDRGYNEQFF.